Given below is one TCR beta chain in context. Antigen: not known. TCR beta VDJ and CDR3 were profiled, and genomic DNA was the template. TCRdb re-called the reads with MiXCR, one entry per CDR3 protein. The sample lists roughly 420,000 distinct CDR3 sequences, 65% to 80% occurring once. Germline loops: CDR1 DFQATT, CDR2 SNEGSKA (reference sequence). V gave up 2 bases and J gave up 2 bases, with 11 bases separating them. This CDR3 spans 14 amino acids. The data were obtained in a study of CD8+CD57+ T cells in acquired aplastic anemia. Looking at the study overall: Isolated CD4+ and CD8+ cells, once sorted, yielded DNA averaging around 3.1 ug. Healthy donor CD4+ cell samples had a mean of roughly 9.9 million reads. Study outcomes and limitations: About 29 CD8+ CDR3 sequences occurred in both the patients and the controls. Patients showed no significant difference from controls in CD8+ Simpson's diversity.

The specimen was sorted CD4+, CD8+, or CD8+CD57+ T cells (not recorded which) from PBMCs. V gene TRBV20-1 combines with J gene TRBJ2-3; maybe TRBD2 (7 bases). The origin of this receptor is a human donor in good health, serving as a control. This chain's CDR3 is CSARLGGPTDTQYF. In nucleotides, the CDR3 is TGCAGTGCTAGACTGGGGGGGCCCACAGATACGCAGTATTTT.